A selection of T cell receptor beta chains follows, all from one sample in a study of cytomegalovirus exposure and HLA in healthy donors. Using immunoSEQ multiplex PCR, the repertoire was profiled, and TCRdb retains in-frame clones only, with some absent. Among approximately 100,000 clones listed, more than 75% were seen once. The sequencing input was PBMCs. All receptors derive from a woman between 40 and 55 years old in good health and CMV-seropositive. CDR3s include the opening cysteine and the closing phenylalanine or tryptophan. The D gene is left open where the match is weak. For some rows the clone size is stated as once, few or many, or as a class when expanded; others skip it.

J | D | size | length | V | DNA | CDR3
TRBJ1-2 | - | - | 12 | TRBV29-1 | TGCAGCGTTATCGGGGGGGACGATGGCTACACCTTC | CSVIGGDDGYTF
TRBJ1-1 | TRBD1 | - | 14 | TRBV7-9 | TGTGCCAGCGATTGGACAGGACTGAACACTGAAGCTTTCTTT | CASDWTGLNTEAFF
TRBJ1-6 | - | - | 14 | TRBV27 | TGTGCCAGCAGTTTTTTGGACAGCAATTCACCCCTCCACTTT | CASSFLDSNSPLHF
TRBJ2-1 | - | - | 14 | TRBV5-4 | TGTGCCAGCAGCTTGGAACAGGGCCACAATGAGCAGTTCTTC | CASSLEQGHNEQFF
TRBJ1-2 | TRBD1 | - | 15 | TRBV5-4 | TGTGCCAGCAGCTTGGGGGGACAGGCTACCTATGGCTACACCTTC | CASSLGGQATYGYTF
TRBJ1-1 | - | - | 14 | TRBV19 | TGTGCCAGTAATGGCGATCGGGTGGTCTCTGAAGCTTTCTTT | CASNGDRVVSEAFF
TRBJ1-1 | - | few | 13 | TRBV7-2 | TGTGCCAGCAGCCTACAGCAGAACACTGAAGCTTTCTTT | CASSLQQNTEAFF
TRBJ1-1 | TRBD1 | - | 15 | TRBV5-1 | TGCGCCAGCAGGGCGACAGGGGAGATGAACACTGAAGCTTTCTTT | CASRATGEMNTEAFF
TRBJ2-1 | - | - | 10 | TRBV20-1 | TGCAGTGCCTCTTACAATGAGCAGTTCTTC | CSASYNEQFF
TRBJ2-7 | TRBD1 | - | 12 | TRBV18 | TGTGCCAGCTCATGGACAGGGGGCGAGCAGTACTTC | CASSWTGGEQYF
TRBJ1-2 | - | - | 13 | TRBV6-6 | TGTGCCAGCAGTTATCTAGGGGGTGATGGCTACACCTTC | CASSYLGGDGYTF
TRBJ1-2 | - | - | 15 | TRBV2 | TGTGCCAGCAGGACCCCGCGGGGTTGGGACTATGGCTACACCTTC | CASRTPRGWDYGYTF
TRBJ1-5 | TRBD1 | once | 15 | TRBV6-4 | TGTGCCAGCAGTGGGACAGGGCTAGGCCATCAGCCCCAGCATTTT | CASSGTGLGHQPQHF
TRBJ1-5 | TRBD1 | once | 16 | TRBV16 | TGTGCCAGCAGCCCGGGGACAGGGATTAGAAGTCAGCCCCAGCATTTT | CASSPGTGIRSQPQHF
TRBJ2-1 | TRBD1 | - | 15 | TRBV5-1 | TGCGCCAGCAGCCCCCCCGGGACAGGGAACAATGAGCAGTTCTTC | CASSPPGTGNNEQFF
TRBJ2-7 | TRBD1 | - | 16 | TRBV12-5 | TGTGCTAGTGGTTTCCTGACCGGGACAGGGGGATCCGAGCAGTACTTC | CASGFLTGTGGSEQYF
TRBJ1-2 | - | - | 15 | TRBV7-2 | TGTGCCAGCAGCCGTAACAGGGAGAATAACTATGGCTACACCTTC | CASSRNRENNYGYTF
TRBJ1-1 | - | - | 15 | TRBV5-1 | TGCGCCAGCAGCATAGTAGGGATGTCGGGGACTGAAGCTTTCTTT | CASSIVGMSGTEAFF
TRBJ2-3 | - | few | 15 | TRBV18 | TGTGCCAGCTCCCGACGGGAAGCGAGCACAGATACGCAGTATTTT | CASSRREASTDTQYF
TRBJ1-4 | - | - | 12 | TRBV7-3 | TGTGCCAGCAGCCATAGGGGGGAAAAACTGTTTTTT | CASSHRGEKLFF
TRBJ2-5 | - | - | 14 | TRBV5-1 | TGCGCCAGCAGCTCGGGGGTTGGGAAAGAGACCCAGTACTTC | CASSSGVGKETQYF
TRBJ1-2 | TRBD1 | - | 13 | TRBV15 | TGTGCCACCAGCAAGAGACAGGGGGATGGCTACACCTTC | CATSKRQGDGYTF
TRBJ1-5 | TRBD1 | - | 15 | TRBV19 | TGTGCCAGTAGTCACCAACAGGGGGCGCGTCAGCCCCAGCATTTT | CASSHQQGARQPQHF